A few counts support the clone carrying this TCR beta chain. The antigen is unknown. PCR primers comprised 60 Vbeta and 13 Jbeta primers. Assay: immunoSEQ multiplex PCR; the TCRdb copy retains only in-frame clones and omits some. The profile covers under 95,000 clones, with around 80% appearing a single time and under 1.2% taken by the ten largest. The sample belongs to a study of cytomegalovirus exposure and HLA in healthy donors. Study in general: In an earlier analysis, around 120 million unique TCR beta sequences were found from some 180 million T cells.

Study observations and caveats: Listed as cytomegalovirus-associated were 150 to 200 TCR beta chains. Sequencing artifact likely explains a cluster of highly shared sequence variants. Presence/absence results assume similar sequencing depth per donor, which may not hold.

The CDR3 spans 19 residues. Deletions cut 2 bases from V and 0 bases from J, with 19 bases between. CDR1 SNHLY and CDR2 FYNNEI come from the germline V gene. The source of this sequence is a male donor in good health and CMV-seronegative. Sequenced sample: PBMCs. The chain carries TRBV2 and TRBJ1-4; D perhaps matches TRBD1 (6 bases). In DNA, the CDR3 is TGTGCCAGCAGTGAAACCCGCCTAGTGAACAGGGCAACTAATGAAAAACTGTTTTTT. Translating gives CASSETRLVNRATNEKLFF.